One and the same sample provided the 4 T cell receptor beta chains below, sequenced in a study of cytomegalovirus exposure and HLA in healthy donors. This PCR relied on a set of 60 Vbeta primers and 13 Jbeta primers. Measured with immunoSEQ multiplex PCR; TCRdb has only the in-frame clones, and not every one. Here the sample spans roughly 200,000 clones, roughly 68% being singletons. Sequencing input: PBMCs. Receptors were obtained from a middle-aged man in good health and CMV-seropositive.

This rearrangement joins TRBV12-5 to TRBJ1-1; D unresolved. The ends were cut back, 5 bases at V and 2 bases at J, with 9 bases in the middle. Looked up from germline, CDR1 is LGHNT and CDR2 is FRNRAP. The CDR3 has 13 residues. The CDR3 region is CASGPKINTEAFF. CDR3 DNA: TGTGCTAGTGGTCCAAAAATTAACACTGAAGCTTTCTTT.

This chain uses TRBV5-1 with TRBJ1-1, with D maybe TRBD1 (6 bases). The CDR3 spans 14 residues. Trimming removed 2 bases from V and 5 bases from J, with 13 bases in between. From germline, CDR1 is SGHRS and CDR2 YFSETQ. This CDR3 reads CASSFTGMGTEAFF. The CDR3 nucleotides are TGCGCCAGCAGCTTCACAGGGATGGGGACTGAAGCTTTCTTT.

The chain carries TRBV6-5 and TRBJ2-7; the match to TRBD2 covers 7 bases. The trim removed 10 bases at V and 0 bases at J, leaving 9 bases unmatched. Germline loops: CDR1 MNHEY, CDR2 SVGAGI. The CDR3 runs to 14 residues. CDR3 bases: TGTGCCACTCGGGGAGGGTGGAGCTCCTACGAGCAGTACTTC. Protein product: CATRGGWSSYEQYF.

The J gene is TRBJ2-7, the V gene TRBV7-8; a possible D gene is TRBD2 (7 bases). V was shortened by 5 bases and J by 3 bases, with 14 bases between the two germline ends. The germline gives CDR1 SGHVS, CDR2 FQNEAQ. There are 14 residues in the CDR3. The CDR3 sequence is CASSRGGSVYEQYF. The CDR3 coding sequence is TGTGCCAGCAGCCGCGGGGGCTCCGTCTACGAGCAGTACTTC. The full variable domain, its missing parts supplied by reference TRBV7-8 and TRBJ2-7, is GAGVSQSPRYKVAKRGQDVALRCDPISGHVSLFWYQQALGQGPEFLTYFQNEAQLDKSGLPSDRFFAERPEGSVSTLKIQRTQQEDSAVYLCASSRGGSVYEQYFGPGTRLTVT.